This T cell receptor (beta chain) is from a study of graft-versus-host responses after intestinal transplantation. Whole-study context: Anti-thymocyte globulin induction preceded three to four years of tacrolimus and steroid maintenance in all recipients.

The study's findings and limits: GvH clones surfaced in recipient marrow, some emerging earlier in ileum or blood. High graft-versus-host to host-versus-graft clonal ratios were found in allografts of patients who had graft-donor T cell macrochimerism. HvG clone declines early post-transplant were associated with peak circulating GvH levels.

Details on this clone: Its antigen is undetermined.

The data were produced by immunoSEQ multiplex PCR, yet TCRdb's version contains in-frame clones alone and is incomplete. The table has about 41,000 clones, approximately 95% seen once. This clonotype was sampled from a human donor who was the organ donor for an intestinal transplant. This specimen consisted of unstimulated CD8+ T cells sorted from spleen or lymph node cells, obtained before transplant.

CDR3 amino acids: CASSLGGGGALDTQYF. For the CDR3, the DNA is TGTGCCAGCAGCTTGGGCGGCGGGGGGGCTTTAGATACGCAGTATTTT. J is TRBJ2-3 and V is TRBV5-5; 9 bases are a match to TRBD2. This CDR3 comprises 16 residues. J lost 5 bases, V lost 0 bases, and 7 bases had no gene match. The germline gives CDR1 SGHKS, CDR2 YYEKEE (reference sequence).